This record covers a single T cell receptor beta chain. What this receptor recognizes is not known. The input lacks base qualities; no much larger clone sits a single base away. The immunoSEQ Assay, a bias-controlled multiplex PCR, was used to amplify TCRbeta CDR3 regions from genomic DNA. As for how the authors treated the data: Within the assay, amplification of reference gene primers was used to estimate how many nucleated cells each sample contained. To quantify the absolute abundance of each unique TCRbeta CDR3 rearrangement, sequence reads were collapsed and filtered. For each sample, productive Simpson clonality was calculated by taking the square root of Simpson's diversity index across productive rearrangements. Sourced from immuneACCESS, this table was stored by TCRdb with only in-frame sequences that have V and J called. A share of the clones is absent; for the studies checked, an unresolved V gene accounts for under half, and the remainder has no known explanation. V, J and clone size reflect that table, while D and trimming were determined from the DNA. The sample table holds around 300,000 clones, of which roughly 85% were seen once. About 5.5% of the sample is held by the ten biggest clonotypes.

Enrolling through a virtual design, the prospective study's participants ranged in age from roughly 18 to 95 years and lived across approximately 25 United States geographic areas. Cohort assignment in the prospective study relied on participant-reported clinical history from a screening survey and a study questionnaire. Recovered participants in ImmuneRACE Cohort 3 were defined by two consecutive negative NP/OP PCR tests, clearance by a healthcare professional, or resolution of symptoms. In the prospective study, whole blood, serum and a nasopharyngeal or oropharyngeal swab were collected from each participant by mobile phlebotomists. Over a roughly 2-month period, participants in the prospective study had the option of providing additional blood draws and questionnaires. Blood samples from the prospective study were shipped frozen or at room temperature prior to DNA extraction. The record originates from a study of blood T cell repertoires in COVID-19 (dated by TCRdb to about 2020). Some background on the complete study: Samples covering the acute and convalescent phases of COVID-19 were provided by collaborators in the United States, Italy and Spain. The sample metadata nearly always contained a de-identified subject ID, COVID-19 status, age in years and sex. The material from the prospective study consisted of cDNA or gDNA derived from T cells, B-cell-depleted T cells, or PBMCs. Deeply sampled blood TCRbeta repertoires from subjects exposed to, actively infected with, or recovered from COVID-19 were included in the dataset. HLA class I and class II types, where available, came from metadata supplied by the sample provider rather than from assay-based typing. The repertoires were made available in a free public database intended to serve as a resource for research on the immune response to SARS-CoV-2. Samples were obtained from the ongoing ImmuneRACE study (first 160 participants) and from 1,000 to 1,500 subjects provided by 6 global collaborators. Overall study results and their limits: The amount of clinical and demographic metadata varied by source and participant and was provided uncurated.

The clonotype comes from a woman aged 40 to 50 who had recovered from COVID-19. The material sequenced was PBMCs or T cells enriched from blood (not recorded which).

The CDR3 region reads CAWSNGVTGNTIYF. The sequence in DNA is TGTGCCTGGAGTAACGGGGTTACTGGAAACACCATATATTTT. The V and J segments used are TRBV30 and TRBJ1-3, with no confidently assigned D gene. V is pared back by 2 bases and J by 2 bases, with 10 bases lying between the germline termini. The CDR3 runs 14 amino acids, cysteine and phenylalanine included. Left in the record is the CDR3 DNA by itself, 42 bases read in frame from the first base. For CDR1 and CDR2, the germline V gene (reference sequence) lists GTSNPN and SVGIG.